This T cell receptor beta chain was obtained from a study of blood T cells in healthy people across ages. Combining a sample-barcoded 5' primer with a J-beta primer mix, a second PCR ran for roughly 7 to 11 cycles. Every sample gave at least 3 million paired-end reads containing CDR3. TCRdb processed the 5' RACE reads anew with MiXCR; each CDR3 protein has one entry. The data show roughly 790,000 distinct CDR3 sequences, 35% to 45% seen once. The sample providers were healthy Caucasian people from Russia, aged about 6 to 100. Notes on this clonotype: Its antigen is currently unknown.

Germline V gene sequence: CDR1 DFQATT, CDR2 SNEGSKA (reference sequence). CDR3 length: 13 amino acids. Whole-study findings and limits: Unsorted PBMCs prevented conclusive naive versus antigen-experienced comparison. Diversity figures based on one million T cells were deemed too low.

This receptor was identified in a woman aged 60-75 years in good health. The gene calls are TRBV20-1 and TRBJ2-5; no firm D call. Near its end, the DNA agrees better with TRBJ2-1, so the J call may be wrong. The sequenced material came from blood. The CDR3 DNA sequence: TGCAGTGCTCAGGACGGTACTCAAGAGACCCAGTTCTTC. It codes for CSAQDGTQETQFF.